These 25 T cell receptor beta chains were sequenced from one sample in a study of OX40 agonist ivuxolimab in advanced cancers. Repertoires were generated with immunoSEQ multiplex PCR, while TCRdb's copy carries only in-frame clones and drops some. The table lists 50,000 to 70,000 clones, roughly 84% of them singletons. This specimen consisted of CD4+ or CD8+ T cells sorted from blood, obtained in a trial of the OX40 agonist ivuxolimab. All receptors come from an adult with an advanced solid tumor such as melanoma, head and neck, liver or kidney cancer.

The rearrangement joins TRBV5-5 to TRBJ2-3; D is possibly TRBD1 or TRBD2 (5 bases each). The germline V gene has CDR1 SGHKS and CDR2 YYEKEE (reference sequence). Trimming pared 2 bases from V and 0 bases from J, leaving 10 bases between. The CDR3 is made up of 15 amino acids. This chain's CDR3 is CASSFGTVSTDTQYF. In nucleotides, the CDR3 is TGTGCCAGCAGCTTCGGGACGGTCAGCACAGATACGCAGTATTTT. The full variable domain, completed using reference TRBV5-5 and TRBJ2-3, is DAGVTQSPTHLIKTRGQQVTLRCSPISGHKSVSWYQQVLGQGPQFIFQYYEKEERGRGNFPDRFSARQFPNYSSELNVNALLLGDSALYLCASSFGTVSTDTQYFGPGTRLTVL.

The table lists this clone with a count of one. The chain couples TRBV5-6 to TRBJ2-7; 7 bases match TRBD2. Germline V CDR1 and CDR2: SGHDT, YYEEEE. The CDR3 consists of 12 residues. After removal of 3 bases from V and 3 bases from J, the junction contained 0 bases not matched to a gene. The CDR3 here is CASSSSGYEQYF. CDR3 DNA sequence: TGTGCCAGCAGCTCTAGCGGCTACGAGCAGTACTTC.

This chain links TRBV5-5 with TRBJ2-7; the match to TRBD2 covers 12 bases. This CDR3 has 15 residues. Germline V gives CDR1 SGHKS, CDR2 YYEKEE (reference sequence). V gave up 3 bases and J gave up 6 bases; unmatched junction bases: 7. In DNA form, the CDR3 reads TGTGCCAGCAGCTCTCTAGCGGGAGGGCCGTCCGAGCAGTACTTC. It specifies CASSSLAGGPSEQYF.

A single count supports this clone. The V and J genes are TRBV10-2 and TRBJ2-7; 7 bases align to TRBD2. This CDR3 comprises 15 residues. Per the germline V gene, CDR1 is WSHSY and CDR2 is SAAADI. V was clipped by 4 bases and J by 2 bases; unmatched bases: 8. DNA for the CDR3: TGCGCCAGCAGTGGGCGGGGGACTCTTACCTACGAGCAGTACTTC. Protein: CASSGRGTLTYEQYF.

V and J are TRBV7-9 and TRBJ1-5; D remains ambiguous. The CDR3 has 14 amino acids. Between the trimmed V and J ends, which lost 0 bases and 1 base, there was a span of 4 bases. Germline values: CDR1 SEHNR, CDR2 FQNEAQ (reference sequence). CDR3: CASSLAGSNQPQHF. CDR3 nucleotides: TGTGCCAGCAGCTTAGCAGGGAGCAATCAGCCCCAGCATTTT.

The CDR3 loop is CASSTGTSGRSETQYF. DNA of the CDR3: TGTGCCAGTAGTACCGGGACTAGCGGGAGGTCGGAGACCCAGTACTTC. This chain joins TRBV19 and TRBJ2-5; TRBD2 agrees at 15 bases. The CDR3 consists of 16 residues. The ends lost 4 bases at V and 5 bases at J; junction bases unmatched: 5. CDR1 is LNHDA, CDR2 SQIVND, per germline (reference sequence).

The rearrangement joins TRBV30 to TRBJ1-4; no firm D call. The germline gives CDR1 GTSNPN, CDR2 SVGIG (reference sequence). V gave up 4 bases and J gave up 10 bases, with 13 bases separating them. The CDR3 contains 12 residues. The CDR3, as DNA: TGTGCCTGGACTCCTCTGGCGGGAAAACTGTTTTTT. Protein sequence: CAWTPLAGKLFF.

The V gene is TRBV19, the J gene TRBJ1-2; D unclear. Germline lookup yields CDR1 LNHDA and CDR2 SQIVND (reference sequence). The V gene lost 3 bases and the J gene lost 8 bases, with 13 bases spanning the gap. The length of the CDR3 is 13 residues. As DNA, the CDR3 is TGTGCCAGTAGTATCCCAATATCGGGGGGCTACACCTTC. Its protein is CASSIPISGGYTF.

This clone came up once. The V call is TRBV4-2, the J call TRBJ2-5; D remains ambiguous. Near its end, the DNA agrees better with TRBJ2-7, so the J call may be wrong. Germline values: CDR1 LGHNA, CDR2 YNFKEQ. The CDR3 totals 14 residues. The CDR3 here is CASSQETASYEQYF. The CDR3 DNA reads TGTGCCAGCAGCCAAGAGACCGCTTCCTACGAGCAGTACTTC.

The chain carries TRBV5-4 and TRBJ2-1; TRBD1 might be the D (5 bases). The germline gives CDR1 SGHNT, CDR2 YYREEE (reference sequence). This CDR3 region has 13 residues. Trimming removed 4 bases from V and 8 bases from J, with 13 bases in between. The CDR3 nucleotides read TGTGCCAGCAGCGAAGAGCTACAGGATGAGCAGTTCTTC. It is translated as CASSEELQDEQFF.

The chain combines TRBV19 with TRBJ2-2; weak D call: TRBD1 (5 bases). Trimming shortened V by 6 bases and J by 2 bases, and 13 bases separated the two germline ends. The CDR3 extends over 15 amino acids. The germline V gene encodes CDR1 LNHDA and CDR2 SQIVND (reference sequence). CDR3 residues: CASRLRQLNTGELFF. The CDR3 DNA reads TGTGCCAGTAGATTGCGACAGCTAAACACCGGGGAGCTGTTTTTT.

The rearrangement uses TRBV28 and TRBJ1-2; tentative D call: TRBD1 (5 bases). The CDR3 totals 13 residues. V was shortened by 6 bases and J by 5 bases, with 13 bases between the two germline ends. Germline CDR1 is MDHEN and CDR2 is SYDVKM. The CDR3 nucleotides are TGTGCCAGCAGGTCCGGGACGGCTTATGGCTACACCTTC. It yields the protein CASRSGTAYGYTF.

This clone appeared a single time. The chain links TRBV5-6 to TRBJ2-5; 9 bases line up with TRBD1. V dropped 4 bases and J dropped 5; count of bases not matched to a gene: 9. The CDR3 totals 15 residues. Germline values: CDR1 SGHDT, CDR2 YYEEEE. The CDR3 protein is CASSTTDRGVETQYF. The DNA for the CDR3 is TGTGCCAGCAGCACCACGGACAGGGGAGTCGAGACCCAGTACTTC.

This chain connects TRBV25-1 to TRBJ2-1; D remains unclear. The germline V gene has CDR1 MGHDK and CDR2 SYGVNS. CDR3 length: 16 amino acids. Trimming stripped 5 bases from V and 4 bases from J, with 18 bases between. As DNA, the CDR3 is TGTGCCAGCAGTTCCCTTGGCAAGGGCCGATACAATGAGCAGTTCTTC. It is translated as CASSSLGKGRYNEQFF.

This clone occurred once. The chain carries TRBV25-1 and TRBJ2-5, with 11 bases lining up with TRBD2. CDR1 is MGHDK and CDR2 is SYGVNS in the germline V gene. Trimming took 3 bases from V and 5 from J; bases not matched to a gene: 11. The CDR3 runs 17 residues. The CDR3, as DNA: TGTGCCAGCAGTGATATTAGCGGGGGGGCCTTTGGGGAGACCCAGTACTTC. It encodes CASSDISGGAFGETQYF.

The table lists this clone with a count of one. V is TRBV30 and J is TRBJ2-1; D ambiguous. V lost 0 bases and J 4 bases, leaving 13 bases between the germline ends. The CDR3 is 15 residues long. The germline V gene has CDR1 GTSNPN and CDR2 SVGIG (reference sequence). CDR3 amino acids: CAWSVEGYPYNEQFF. The CDR3 region has the DNA TGTGCCTGGAGTGTGGAAGGGTACCCTTACAATGAGCAGTTCTTC.

The V call is TRBV7-9, the J call TRBJ1-2; 7 bases align to TRBD1. The junction had 15 bases not matched to a gene; V was cut back by 3 bases and J by 8 bases. Germline V gives CDR1 SEHNR, CDR2 FQNEAQ (reference sequence). The CDR3 contains 16 residues. CDR3 protein: CASSFYTPTGVSGYTF. In DNA, the CDR3 is TGTGCCAGCAGCTTCTACACCCCTACAGGGGTAAGCGGCTACACCTTC.

This chain joins TRBV7-8 and TRBJ1-5; D possibly corresponds to TRBD1 (5 bases). The germline gives CDR1 SGHVS, CDR2 FQNEAQ. The V gene lost 0 bases and the J gene lost 5 bases, with 11 bases spanning the gap. The CDR3 extends over 15 amino acids. The DNA of the CDR3 is TGTGCCAGCAGCTTAGCCGGGCCAGGGTATCAGCCCCAGCATTTT. It yields the protein CASSLAGPGYQPQHF.

As DNA, the CDR3 is TGTGCCACTCGGGGATATCACACAGATACGCAGTATTTT. Its protein product is CATRGYHTDTQYF. The chain links TRBV10-3 to TRBJ2-3, with a possible D match to TRBD2 (5 bases). Germline V gives CDR1 ENHRY, CDR2 SYGVKD. Trimming removed 10 bases at V and 2 bases at J, with 13 bases between. This CDR3 is built from 13 residues.

The chain joins TRBV7-2 to TRBJ2-1; 9 bases map to TRBD1. The CDR3 extends over 18 amino acids. The ends lost 5 bases at V and 3 bases at J; junction bases unmatched: 14. In germline, CDR1 is SGHTA, CDR2 FQGNSA. CDR3 region: CASSLPATGGGFYNEQFF. The CDR3 DNA is TGTGCCAGCAGCCTACCCGCGACAGGGGGTGGGTTCTACAATGAGCAGTTCTTC.

The chain carries TRBV7-3 and TRBJ2-5; possibly TRBD2 for D (6 bases). Trimming pared 2 bases from V and 4 bases from J, leaving 14 bases between. The CDR3 runs 15 residues. From germline, CDR1 is SGHTA and CDR2 FQGTGA. The CDR3 sequence is CASSLSSGGGETQYF. The CDR3 DNA follows: TGTGCCAGCAGCTTATCTTCCGGGGGAGGAGAGACCCAGTACTTC. Looking up the rest from reference TRBV7-3 and TRBJ2-5 gives the full variable domain: GAGVSQTPSNKVTEKGKYVELRCDPISGHTALYWYRQSLGQGPEFLIYFQGTGAADDSGLPNDRFFAVRPEGSVSTLKIQRTERGDSAVYLCASSLSSGGGETQYFGPGTRLLVL.

The rearrangement joins TRBV29-1 to TRBJ2-3; TRBD2 is a possible D gene (6 bases). Germline values: CDR1 SQVTM, CDR2 ANQGSEA. There are 13 residues in the CDR3. Trimming took off 7 bases at V and 2 bases at J, with 13 bases between the two ends. For the CDR3, the DNA is TGCAGCGGCCGGGACTTCTTCACAGATACGCAGTATTTT. Translation: CSGRDFFTDTQYF.

V is TRBV30 and J is TRBJ2-7; perhaps TRBD1 as D (5 bases). Germline V CDR1 and CDR2: GTSNPN, SVGIG (reference sequence). Between the trimmed V and J ends, which lost 0 bases and 1 base, there was a span of 13 bases. The CDR3 has 15 residues. The CDR3 reads CAWSVFGALSYEQYF. CDR3 nucleotides: TGTGCCTGGAGTGTATTTGGGGCCCTATCCTACGAGCAGTACTTC.

The rearrangement links TRBV9 to TRBJ1-3, with D tentatively TRBD1 (5 bases). Germline CDR1 is SGDLS and CDR2 is YYNGEE. The CDR3 totals 16 residues. Trimming cost V 3 bases and J 0 bases, with 13 bases left between them. The CDR3 loop reads CASSAGGSGSGNTIYF. CDR3 bases: TGTGCCAGCAGCGCTGGGGGTTCCGGCTCTGGAAACACCATATATTTT.

The chain combines TRBV5-8 with TRBJ2-5, with a weak D call TRBD1 (6 bases). The V end lost 5 bases, the J end lost 5 bases, and 19 bases lay between the germline ends. Germline V gives CDR1 SGHTS, CDR2 YDEGEE. This CDR3 has 15 amino acids. In DNA, the CDR3 is TGTGCCAGCAGTTCTTCAGGGGTATGGGTGGAGACCCAGTACTTC. Its protein product is CASSSSGVWVETQYF.